One sample yielded the 27 T cell receptor beta chains listed below, sequenced in a study of T cells after yellow fever vaccination. TCRdb reprocessed the 5' RACE reads with MiXCR, giving one entry per CDR3 protein. The table has about 350,000 distinct CDR3 sequences, around 8.1% seen once. The source material was PBMCs, sampled roughly 46 days after the first yellow fever vaccination. These receptors were taken from a man younger than 35 who received the YFV17D yellow fever vaccine.

Only a few counts were recorded for this clonotype. The chain couples TRBV6-5 to TRBJ1-6, with 8 positions matching TRBD1. The CDR3 is 15 amino acids. With 4 bases clipped from V and 6 bases from J, the junction kept 5 bases outside the gene matches. Germline V gives CDR1 MNHEY, CDR2 SVGAGI. CDR3 in DNA: TGTGCCAGCAGTTCTCGGACAGGGCGTAATTCACCCCTCCACTTT. Its translation is CASSSRTGRNSPLHF.

This clonotype came up many times. The CDR3 coding sequence is TGTGCCAGCAGTTTAAAAGGTCGGGTCTCCTACGAGCAGTACTTC. The encoded protein is CASSLKGRVSYEQYF. V and J are TRBV27 and TRBJ2-7; D unclear. Germline V gene lookup returns CDR1 MNHEY and CDR2 SMNVEV (reference sequence). The CDR3 totals 15 residues. V shed 2 bases and J shed 0 bases, with 11 bases lying between them.

The chain is built from TRBV12-3 or TRBV12-4 and TRBJ2-2; 10 positions agree with TRBD1. V lost 5 bases and J lost 4; bases outside the gene matches: 7. This CDR3 contains 16 residues. CDR3 DNA: TGTGCCAGCAGTCACGACAGGGGGCTGGTCACCGGGGAGCTGTTTTTT. Its protein product is CASSHDRGLVTGELFF.

The chain employs TRBV7-9 and TRBJ2-7; tentative D call: TRBD2 (5 bases). Trimming stripped 8 bases from V and 5 bases from J, with 19 bases between. Germline V CDR1 and CDR2: SEHNR, FQNEAQ (reference sequence). The CDR3 spans 14 residues. The CDR3 protein is CASRSGSTRHEQYF. CDR3 coding DNA: TGTGCCAGCCGCTCGGGGTCCACGAGGCACGAGCAGTACTTC.

The rearrangement joins TRBV5-1 to TRBJ2-1, with D unclear. The V end lost 0 bases, the J end lost 4 bases, and 14 bases lay between the germline ends. The CDR3 has 16 amino acids. Germline assignment: CDR1 SGHRS and CDR2 YFSETQ. In DNA, the CDR3 is TGCGCCAGCAGCTTGGCCTCGGCTCAGCCTTACAATGAGCAGTTCTTC. Its protein is CASSLASAQPYNEQFF.

This clonotype was recorded a few times. The chain combines TRBV4-1 with TRBJ1-1, with 10 bases fitting TRBD1. With 3 bases clipped from V and 4 bases from J, the junction kept 2 bases outside the gene matches. CDR1 and CDR2 from the germline V gene are MGHRA and YSYEKL. The CDR3 totals 14 residues. The CDR3 bases are TGCGCCAGCAGCCACGACAGGGGGCGCACTGAAGCTTTCTTT. Translating gives CASSHDRGRTEAFF.

This chain links TRBV29-1 with TRBJ1-1; D is perhaps TRBD1 (6 bases). Per the germline V gene, CDR1 is SQVTM and CDR2 is ANQGSEA. Trimming stripped 7 bases from V and 5 bases from J, with 17 bases between. CDR3 length equals 13 residues. In DNA form, the CDR3 reads TGCAGCGGGGGAACAGGGCTAGGGACTGAAGCTTTCTTT. Translation: CSGGTGLGTEAFF.

This clonotype has ten or more counts. This sequence joins TRBV6-2 or TRBV6-3 and TRBJ2-7; TRBD1 matches 7 bases. The length of the CDR3 is 15 residues. V lost 0 bases, J lost 6 bases, and 8 bases stayed unmatched. Germline CDR1 and CDR2: MNHEY and SVGEGT. In DNA, the CDR3 is TGTGCCAGCAGTTACTCCCCTAAAGGGGGCATCGAGCAGTACGTC. The encoded protein is CASSYSPKGGIEQYV.

This clonotype turned up a few times. The genes are TRBV7-9 and TRBJ2-3; D gene unclear. V lost 5 bases and J 0 bases, leaving 15 bases between the germline ends. Germline V gives CDR1 SEHNR, CDR2 FQNEAQ (reference sequence). This CDR3 has 16 residues. CDR3 sequence: CASSPNSIPSTDTQYF. The DNA of the CDR3 is TGTGCCAGCAGCCCCAACAGTATTCCTAGCACAGATACGCAGTATTTT. Variable domain in full (rest from reference TRBV7-9 and TRBJ2-3): DTGVSQNPRHKITKRGQNVTFRCDPISEHNRLYWYRQTLGQGPEFLTYFQNEAQLEKSRLLSDRFSAERPKGSFSTLEIQRTEQGDSAMYLCASSPNSIPSTDTQYFGPGTRLTVL.

This clonotype was counted many times. The rearrangement links TRBV5-1 to TRBJ2-2; D unresolved. CDR3 length: 12 residues. V shed 6 bases and J shed 3 bases, with 6 bases lying between them. Looked up from germline, CDR1 is SGHRS and CDR2 is YFSETQ. CDR3 in DNA: TGCGCCAGCAAAATAGACACCGGGGAGCTGTTTTTT. It is translated as CASKIDTGELFF. Full variable domain (rest looked up from reference TRBV5-1 and TRBJ2-2): KAGVTQTPRYLIKTRGQQVTLSCSPISGHRSVSWYQQTPGQGLQFLFEYFSETQRNKGNFPGRFSGRQFSNSRSEMNVSTLELGDSALYLCASKIDTGELFFGEGSRLTVL.

This clonotype has a count of ten or more. The V gene is TRBV6-2 or TRBV6-3, the J gene TRBJ1-5; 9 bases map to TRBD1. After removal of 5 bases from V and 3 bases from J, the junction contained 17 bases not matched to a gene. Germline loops: CDR1 MNHEY, CDR2 SVGEGT. The CDR3 has 19 amino acids. The CDR3 is CASSSRKNRGRNNNQPQHF. DNA of the CDR3: TGTGCCAGCAGTAGCCGCAAAAACAGGGGGCGGAATAACAATCAGCCCCAGCATTTT.

In its sample, this clonotype was seen many times. V usage is TRBV5-5 and J usage is TRBJ2-2, with 8 bases fitting TRBD1. V was pared by 3 bases and J by 1 base, with 5 bases of the junction left unmatched. The length of the CDR3 is 16 residues. Germline assignment: CDR1 SGHKS and CDR2 YYEKEE (reference sequence). DNA of the CDR3: TGTGCCAGCAGCTCCCAGGGGGCGATGAACACCGGGGAGCTGTTTTTT. Translation gives CASSSQGAMNTGELFF. The full variable domain, completed using reference TRBV5-5 and TRBJ2-2, is DAGVTQSPTHLIKTRGQQVTLRCSPISGHKSVSWYQQVLGQGPQFIFQYYEKEERGRGNFPDRFSARQFPNYSSELNVNALLLGDSALYLCASSSQGAMNTGELFFGEGSRLTVL.

Many counts were recorded for this clonotype. V is TRBV7-8 and J is TRBJ2-6, with D maybe TRBD1 (6 bases). This CDR3 spans 16 amino acids. Germline CDR1 and CDR2: SGHVS and FQNEAQ. V was pared by 5 bases and J by 0 bases, with 11 bases between. This CDR3 is CASSVQGNSGANVLTF. CDR3 bases: TGTGCCAGCAGCGTTCAGGGGAACTCTGGGGCCAACGTCCTGACTTTC.

Only a few counts were recorded for this clonotype. The chain carries TRBV19 and TRBJ1-1; no reliable D call. Germline V CDR1 and CDR2: LNHDA, SQIVND (reference sequence). The CDR3 sequence is 15 residues long. Trimming shortened V by 5 bases and J by 1 base, and 14 bases separated the two germline ends. CDR3 amino acids: CASSHQPPGNTEAFF. In nucleotides, the CDR3 is TGTGCCAGTAGTCACCAACCCCCCGGGAACACTGAAGCTTTCTTT.

This chain joins TRBV29-1 and TRBJ1-1, with 10 bases aligning to TRBD1. The CDR3 extends over 17 amino acids. The germline V gene has CDR1 SQVTM and CDR2 ANQGSEA. The trim removed 3 bases at V and 6 bases at J, leaving 16 bases unmatched. The CDR3 region has the DNA TGCAGCGTTGACACCCCCGGGACAGGGGAGAAAAAAGCTGAAGCTTTCTTT. Translation gives CSVDTPGTGEKKAEAFF.

This clonotype was detected a few times. The chain carries TRBV27 and TRBJ1-6; D remains unclear. The CDR3 is made up of 13 amino acids. V lost 3 bases to trimming and J lost 8 bases, with 8 bases between them. The germline V gene has CDR1 MNHEY and CDR2 SMNVEV (reference sequence). In DNA, the CDR3 is TGTGCCAGCAGTTTTAGGGATTATTCACCCCTCCACTTT. It yields the protein CASSFRDYSPLHF.

This clonotype was counted between two and nine times. CDR3 coding DNA: TGCGCCAGCAGCTTGGATCCGGGGGCCATGGAGACCCAGTACTTC. Its translation is CASSLDPGAMETQYF. This chain connects TRBV5-1 to TRBJ2-5; D may be TRBD1 or TRBD2 (6 bases each). Per the germline V gene, CDR1 is SGHRS and CDR2 is YFSETQ. V lost 0 bases, J lost 5 bases, and 14 bases lay in between. The CDR3 spans 15 residues.

This clonotype turned up a few times. J is TRBJ2-7 and V is TRBV24-1; D possibly corresponds to TRBD1 (6 bases). V lost 3 bases and J 1 base, leaving 18 bases between the germline ends. This CDR3 has 17 amino acids. Per germline, CDR1 KGHDR and CDR2 SFDVKD. The CDR3 region is CATSDRGLGAESYEQYV. DNA for the CDR3: TGTGCCACCAGTGATCGAGGACTGGGGGCGGAATCCTACGAGCAGTACGTC.

This clonotype was counted only a few times. CDR3 nucleotide sequence: TGTGCCAGCAGCTTAGACCCCTCTACGACCCAGTACTTC. The encoded protein is CASSLDPSTTQYF. The rearrangement links TRBV7-2 to TRBJ2-5; the D is unclear. The germline CDR1 and CDR2 sequences are SGHTA and FQGNSA. The CDR3 sequence is 13 residues long. The V end was cut by 1 base, the J end by 7 bases, with 10 bases between.

This clonotype was found once. The rearrangement joins TRBV27 to TRBJ1-2, with unresolved D. Germline V CDR1 and CDR2: MNHEY, SMNVEV (reference sequence). V lost 11 bases to trimming and J lost 7 bases, with 17 bases between them. The CDR3 extends over 12 amino acids. CDR3 nucleotide sequence: TGTGCCCGGCCGGACCAAGGGTCTGGCTACACCTTC. Translating it yields CARPDQGSGYTF.

V is TRBV20-1 and J is TRBJ1-5, with a possible D match to TRBD1 (5 bases). Per the germline V gene, CDR1 is DFQATT and CDR2 is SNEGSKA (reference sequence). V gave up 5 bases and J gave up 5 bases, with 16 bases separating them. CDR3 length equals 14 residues. The CDR3 DNA is TGCAGTGCTCTCCCAGGGACGGGAGATCAGCCCCAGCATTTT. Its protein product is CSALPGTGDQPQHF.

The chain is built from TRBV7-2 and TRBJ1-2; 8 bases are a match to TRBD1. V trimming: 3 bases; J trimming: 0 bases; junction bases outside the gene matches: 3. The CDR3 consists of 15 residues. Germline-derived CDR1 and CDR2 are SGHTA and FQGNSA. CDR3 DNA sequence: TGTGCCAGCAGCTTGACAGGGGCCCCTAACTATGGCTACACCTTC. Translation gives CASSLTGAPNYGYTF.

This clonotype came up a few times. In nucleotides, the CDR3 is TGTGCCAGCAGCTTAGTTAGTCTTTGGGAGACCCAGTACTTC. Protein: CASSLVSLWETQYF. This chain links TRBV7-8 with TRBJ2-5; D gene ambiguous. This CDR3 contains 14 residues. Trimming shortened V by 1 base and J by 5 bases, and 11 bases separated the two germline ends. Looked up from germline, CDR1 is SGHVS and CDR2 is FQNEAQ.

This clonotype occurred many times. This sequence joins TRBV25-1 and TRBJ2-1; possible D gene TRBD2, 7 bases. The CDR3 sequence is 15 residues long. Trimming took 3 bases from V and 9 from J, leaving 18 bases between them. Germline loops: CDR1 MGHDK, CDR2 SYGVNS. CDR3 DNA sequence: TGTGCCAGCAGTGACCCCGGAGGGGGGGCGTTTGAGCAGTTCTTC. Translated, it gives CASSDPGGGAFEQFF.

The chain combines TRBV28 with TRBJ2-2; 10 positions agree with TRBD1. V lost 3 bases, J lost 6 bases, and 1 base stayed unmatched. The CDR3 has 14 amino acids. CDR1 MDHEN and CDR2 SYDVKM come from the germline V gene. The chain's CDR3 is CASSFGTGAGELFF. DNA for the CDR3: TGTGCCAGCAGTTTCGGGACAGGGGCCGGGGAGCTGTTTTTT.

This chain connects TRBV14 to TRBJ2-7; no firm D call. V lost 1 base and J lost 3, with 10 bases in between. The CDR3 loop spans 14 amino acids. In germline, CDR1 is SGHDN, CDR2 FVKESK. This chain's CDR3 is CASSQALGNYEQYV. The CDR3 nucleotides are TGTGCCAGCAGCCAAGCCCTAGGGAACTACGAGCAGTACGTC.

This clonotype has more than one count but fewer than ten. V and J are TRBV2 and TRBJ1-1; 7 bases align to TRBD1. The germline V gene has CDR1 SNHLY and CDR2 FYNNEI. The CDR3 has 13 amino acids. The ends lost 6 bases at V and 10 bases at J; junction bases unmatched: 11. This CDR3 is CASSTETGSAAFF. The CDR3 DNA is TGTGCCAGCAGCACAGAGACAGGGAGTGCAGCTTTCTTT.